This TCR beta chain was recorded in a study of cytomegalovirus exposure and HLA in healthy donors. Study details: Earlier, 200 million or so T cells were analyzed, and approximately 110 million unique TCR beta sequences were found among them. Overall study findings and caveats: Only CMV serostatus was available as immune exposure information. TRBV6-2, TRBV6-3 and other indistinguishable V segments were excluded.

A word on this clone: Antigen specificity is unknown.

CDR1 and CDR2 from the germline V gene are LNHDA and SQIVND (reference sequence). V gave up 3 bases and J gave up 0 bases, with 9 bases separating them. This CDR3 comprises 14 residues. The PCR ran on 60 Vbeta and 13 Jbeta primers. Here immunoSEQ multiplex PCR was the method, and the copy in TCRdb shows in-frame clones only, minus some. The table lists over 200,000 clones, roughly 87% of them singletons. This chain uses TRBV19 with TRBJ2-7; D is unresolved. Sequenced input: PBMCs. The sequence was obtained from a man aged 40-49 years in good health and CMV-seropositive. CDR3: CASSILGGSYEQYF. CDR3 nucleotides: TGTGCCAGTAGTATCCTCGGTGGCTCCTACGAGCAGTACTTC.